This T cell receptor beta chain emerged from a study of CD8+CD57+ T cells in acquired aplastic anemia. This clonotype has a single count. No antigen is known for it. Investigators profiled TCR beta VDJ and CDR3 from genomic DNA template. A single record per CDR3 protein comes from TCRdb applying MiXCR to the reads. The sample contains 50,000 or so distinct CDR3 sequences, approximately 54% of which appear only once. Whole-study findings and limits: Between the patient and control groups, CD8+ Simpson's diversity did not differ significantly.

Flow cytometry had shown expanded CD8+CD57+ cells in the patients chosen for sequencing. Each patient gave a blood sample that was collected before any therapy had been received. Material for sequencing was sorted CD4+, CD8+, or CD8+CD57+ T cells (not recorded which) from PBMCs. The origin of this receptor is a human donor with aplastic anemia.

DNA for the CDR3: TGTGCCAGCAGTTACTCAGGGGAGGACACCTTC. Protein sequence: CASSYSGEDTF. V usage is TRBV6-2 or TRBV6-3 and J usage is TRBJ1-2; TRBD1 is a possible D gene (5 bases). The ends were cut back, 0 bases at V and 12 bases at J, with 8 bases in the middle. Germline-derived CDR1 and CDR2 are MNHEY and SVGEGT. The CDR3 has 11 residues.